This passage covers 17 T cell receptor beta chains from one sample sequenced in a study of blood T cell repertoires in COVID-19. Profiled with immunoSEQ multiplex PCR; TCRdb holds only in-frame clones, not every one. The profile shows 250,000 or so clones, 75% to 90% of them singletons. The sample taken for sequencing was peripheral blood. Source of these receptors: a woman between 40 and 55 years old who had recovered from COVID-19.

V is TRBV6-5 and J is TRBJ2-1, with D possibly matching TRBD2 (5 bases). The CDR3 sequence is 13 residues long. Trimming removed 6 bases from V and 7 bases from J, with 13 bases in between. The germline V gene encodes CDR1 MNHEY and CDR2 SVGAGI. CDR3: CASSHGLYNEQFF. The CDR3 DNA sequence: TGTGCCAGCAGCCACGGACTCTATAATGAGCAGTTCTTC.

The CDR3 DNA reads TGTGCCTGGGGCTCAGGGGTCGGGGAGCTGTTTTTT. Translating it yields CAWGSGVGELFF. The chain employs TRBV30 and TRBJ2-2; tentative D call: TRBD1 (6 bases). V was trimmed by 5 bases and J by 7 bases, leaving 11 bases between them. The CDR3 consists of 12 residues. Germline-derived CDR1 and CDR2 are GTSNPN and SVGIG (reference sequence).

This rearrangement joins TRBV6-5 to TRBJ2-7, with D unresolved. V was pared by 6 bases and J by 2 bases, with 14 bases between. Germline CDR1 reads MNHEY; CDR2 reads SVGAGI. CDR3 size: 14 residues. CDR3 nucleotide sequence: TGTGCCAGCAGAGCCAAATCTACTACCTACGAGCAGTACTTC. It is translated as CASRAKSTTYEQYF.

This chain joins TRBV7-9 and TRBJ1-6; D is unresolved. The germline V gene has CDR1 SEHNR and CDR2 FQNEAQ (reference sequence). CDR3 length: 10 residues. Trimming stripped 5 bases from V and 13 bases from J, with 6 bases between. CDR3 amino acids: CASSPVPLHF. The DNA for the CDR3 is TGTGCCAGCAGCCCAGTTCCCCTCCACTTT.

The chain carries TRBV5-1 and TRBJ2-1; D is perhaps TRBD2 (5 bases). The length of the CDR3 is 16 residues. Trimming stripped 4 bases from V and 4 bases from J, with 18 bases between. Germline CDR1 SGHRS, CDR2 YFSETQ. The CDR3 sequence: CASSEGLLTKYNEQFF. The DNA for the CDR3 is TGCGCCAGCAGCGAAGGACTCCTAACTAAGTACAATGAGCAGTTCTTC.

V usage is TRBV3-1 (or the pseudogene TRBV3-2) and J usage is TRBJ2-1, with 11 bases matching TRBD2. Germline CDR1 is LGHDT and CDR2 is YNNKEL (reference sequence). This CDR3 contains 15 residues. Germline trimming cut 0 bases from V and 10 bases from J; bases unmatched to any gene: 5. The chain's CDR3 is CASSQDLAGGREQFF. The CDR3, as DNA: TGTGCCAGCAGCCAAGACCTAGCGGGGGGCCGGGAGCAGTTCTTC.

The chain couples TRBV23-1 to TRBJ2-7, with 7 bases lining up with TRBD1. TRBV23-1 is an ORF for which the function is uncertain. V lost 3 bases to trimming and J lost 4 bases; unmatched junction nucleotides: 9. This CDR3 is built from 15 residues. The CDR3 region is CASSHGQGDLYEQYV. The CDR3 DNA reads as TGCGCCAGCAGTCATGGCCAGGGGGATCTTTACGAGCAGTACGTC.

The rearrangement joins TRBV7-2 to TRBJ2-5; 12 bases map to TRBD2. Trimming removed 2 bases from V and 4 bases from J; junction bases left unmatched: 5. There are 16 residues in the CDR3. Germline CDR1 and CDR2: SGHTA and FQGNSA. CDR3 region: CASSLFLGLAGETQYF. The DNA of the CDR3 is TGTGCCAGCAGCTTATTCCTGGGACTAGCGGGAGAGACCCAGTACTTC.

V usage is TRBV7-2 and J usage is TRBJ2-5; 12 nucleotides line up with TRBD2. V lost 4 bases to trimming and J lost 4 bases; unmatched junction nucleotides: 4. Germline CDR1 reads SGHTA; CDR2 reads FQGNSA. The CDR3 is 15 amino acids. The CDR3 sequence is CASSSPGLAGETQYF. The DNA for the CDR3 is TGTGCCAGCAGCTCCCCGGGACTAGCGGGAGAGACCCAGTACTTC. Full variable domain (rest looked up from reference TRBV7-2 and TRBJ2-5): GAGVSQSPSNKVTEKGKDVELRCDPISGHTALYWYRQSLGQGLEFLIYFQGNSAPDKSGLPSDRFSAERTGGSVSTLTIQRTQQEDSAVYLCASSSPGLAGETQYFGPGTRLLVL.

The V call is TRBV19, the J call TRBJ2-1, with 7 bases that match TRBD2. Germline V gene lookup returns CDR1 LNHDA and CDR2 SQIVND (reference sequence). CDR3 length: 15 residues. V lost 6 bases and J lost 5; bases outside the gene matches: 10. The CDR3 sequence is CASSRGLDDHNEQFF. The CDR3 coding sequence is TGTGCCAGTAGCCGAGGACTAGACGATCACAATGAGCAGTTCTTC.

This clone was counted between two and nine times. This chain uses TRBV6-1 with TRBJ2-7; 7 bases line up with TRBD2. CDR3 length: 16 residues. V dropped 3 bases and J dropped 2; count of bases not matched to a gene: 10. Germline loops: CDR1 MNHNS, CDR2 SASEGT. The CDR3 is CASSEGAGPQPYEQYV. Here the CDR3 DNA reads TGTGCCAGCAGTGAGGGAGCGGGACCCCAGCCCTACGAGCAGTACGTC.

This clone was seen a few times. The chain recombines TRBV7-8 with TRBJ2-5, with a weak D call TRBD2 (5 bases). The germline V and J ends were trimmed by 2 bases and 1 base, with 11 bases remaining between them. CDR1 is SGHVS, CDR2 FQNEAQ, per germline. This CDR3 is 15 amino acids long. CDR3 residues: CASSLNPAAQETQYF. The CDR3, as DNA: TGTGCCAGCAGCTTAAACCCAGCGGCCCAAGAGACCCAGTACTTC.

The chain carries TRBV29-1 and TRBJ1-1; TRBD1 is a possible D gene (6 bases). Germline loops: CDR1 SQVTM, CDR2 ANQGSEA. With 4 bases removed from V and 8 bases from J, the gap between germline ends came to 11 bases. The CDR3 runs 11 residues. CDR3 in DNA: TGCAGCGTTGTGTCGGGGACAGAAGCTTTCTTT. Translated, it gives CSVVSGTEAFF.

This sequence joins TRBV10-2 and TRBJ2-7, with 9 positions matching TRBD1. This CDR3 contains 13 residues. CDR1 is WSHSY and CDR2 is SAAADI in the germline V gene. V shed 6 bases, J shed 7 bases, and the junction held 7 bases outside the gene matches. In DNA form, the CDR3 reads TGCGCCAGCAGACCCCGGGACAGGGAGGAGCAGTACGTC. It yields the protein CASRPRDREEQYV.

This clone appeared a few times. As DNA, the CDR3 is TGTGCCAGCAGTGGACGGACAGGACCGAACACCGGGGAGCTGTTTTTT. This translates into CASSGRTGPNTGELFF. This rearrangement joins TRBV6-1 to TRBJ2-2, with 7 bases matching TRBD1. This CDR3 is 16 amino acids long. The V gene end was trimmed by 4 bases and the J gene end by 0 bases; junction bases not matched to a gene: 5. The germline V gene encodes CDR1 MNHNS and CDR2 SASEGT.

CDR3 nucleotide sequence: TGTGCCAGCAGCCCGGGACAGCTACAAGAGACCCAGTACTTC. Protein sequence: CASSPGQLQETQYF. The chain is built from TRBV5-4 and TRBJ2-5; 7 bases agree with TRBD1. Germline CDR1 SGHNT, CDR2 YYREEE (reference sequence). With 4 bases clipped from V and 2 bases from J, the junction kept 5 bases outside the gene matches. The CDR3 has 14 residues.

This chain uses TRBV2 with TRBJ2-5, with D possibly being TRBD2 (5 bases). The germline CDR1 and CDR2 sequences are SNHLY and FYNNEI. The CDR3 has 15 residues. Trimming took 3 bases from V and 6 from J, leaving 17 bases between them. The CDR3 nucleotides are TGTGCCAGCAGTGACCAGCGGAATAACCATAAGACCCAGTACTTC. Amino acid sequence: CASSDQRNNHKTQYF.